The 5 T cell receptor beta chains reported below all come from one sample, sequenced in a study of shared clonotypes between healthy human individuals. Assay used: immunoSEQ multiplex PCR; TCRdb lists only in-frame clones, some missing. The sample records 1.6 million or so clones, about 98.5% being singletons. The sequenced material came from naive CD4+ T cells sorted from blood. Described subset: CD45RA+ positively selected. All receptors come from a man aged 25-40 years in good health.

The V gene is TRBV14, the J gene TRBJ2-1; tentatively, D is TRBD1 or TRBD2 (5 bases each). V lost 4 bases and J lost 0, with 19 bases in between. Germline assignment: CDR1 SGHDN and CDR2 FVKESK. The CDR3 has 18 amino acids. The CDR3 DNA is TGTGCCAGCAGCCCATCCCCAGGAGAGGGGCGCTCCTACAATGAGCAGTTCTTC. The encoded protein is CASSPSPGEGRSYNEQFF.

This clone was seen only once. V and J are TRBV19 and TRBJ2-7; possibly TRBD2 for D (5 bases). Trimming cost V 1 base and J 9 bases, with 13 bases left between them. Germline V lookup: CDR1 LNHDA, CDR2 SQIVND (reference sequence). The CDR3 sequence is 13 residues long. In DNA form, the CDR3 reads TGTGCCAGTAGTATAGTTGAGGGAATGGTGCAGTACTTC. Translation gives CASSIVEGMVQYF.

The CDR3 nucleotides are TGTGCCAGCAGCCCTGGACAGGGATGGACTGAAGCTTTCTTT. This codes for CASSPGQGWTEAFF. The chain links TRBV7-9 to TRBJ1-1; TRBD1 matches at 8 bases. This CDR3 has 14 amino acids. V shed 5 bases, J shed 5 bases, and the junction held 7 bases outside the gene matches. Germline lookup yields CDR1 SEHNR and CDR2 FQNEAQ (reference sequence).

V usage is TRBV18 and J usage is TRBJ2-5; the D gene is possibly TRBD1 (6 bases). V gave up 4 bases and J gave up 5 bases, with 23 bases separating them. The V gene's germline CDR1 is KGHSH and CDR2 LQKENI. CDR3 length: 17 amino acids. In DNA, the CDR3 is TGTGCCAGCTCACTGATCTCCGGGACCCCTCAGGGGGAGACCCAGTACTTC. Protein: CASSLISGTPQGETQYF. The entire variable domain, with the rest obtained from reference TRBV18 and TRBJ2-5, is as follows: NAGVMQNPRHLVRRRGQEARLRCSPMKGHSHVYWYRQLPEEGLKFMVYLQKENIIDESGMPKERFSAEFPKEGPSILRIQQVVRGDSAAYFCASSLISGTPQGETQYFGPGTRLLVL.

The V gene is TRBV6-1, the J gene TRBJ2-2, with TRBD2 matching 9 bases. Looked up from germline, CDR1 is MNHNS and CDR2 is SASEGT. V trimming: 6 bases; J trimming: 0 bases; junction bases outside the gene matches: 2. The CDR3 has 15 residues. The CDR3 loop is CASRPSGTNTGELFF. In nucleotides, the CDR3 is TGTGCCAGCAGACCTAGCGGGACGAACACCGGGGAGCTGTTTTTT.